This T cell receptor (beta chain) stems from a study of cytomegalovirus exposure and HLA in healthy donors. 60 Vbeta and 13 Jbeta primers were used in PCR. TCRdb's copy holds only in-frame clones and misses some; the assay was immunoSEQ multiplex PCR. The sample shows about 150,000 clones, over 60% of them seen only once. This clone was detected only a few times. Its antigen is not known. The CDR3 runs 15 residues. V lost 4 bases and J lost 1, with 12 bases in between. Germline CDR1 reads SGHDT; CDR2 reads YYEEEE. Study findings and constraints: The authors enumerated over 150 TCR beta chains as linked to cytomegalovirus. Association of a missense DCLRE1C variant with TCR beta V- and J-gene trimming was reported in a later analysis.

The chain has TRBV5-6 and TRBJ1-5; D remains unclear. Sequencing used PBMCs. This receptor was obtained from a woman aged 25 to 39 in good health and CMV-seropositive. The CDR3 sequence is CASSSFPLSNQPQHF. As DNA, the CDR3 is TGTGCCAGCAGCAGCTTTCCCTTGAGCAATCAGCCCCAGCATTTT.